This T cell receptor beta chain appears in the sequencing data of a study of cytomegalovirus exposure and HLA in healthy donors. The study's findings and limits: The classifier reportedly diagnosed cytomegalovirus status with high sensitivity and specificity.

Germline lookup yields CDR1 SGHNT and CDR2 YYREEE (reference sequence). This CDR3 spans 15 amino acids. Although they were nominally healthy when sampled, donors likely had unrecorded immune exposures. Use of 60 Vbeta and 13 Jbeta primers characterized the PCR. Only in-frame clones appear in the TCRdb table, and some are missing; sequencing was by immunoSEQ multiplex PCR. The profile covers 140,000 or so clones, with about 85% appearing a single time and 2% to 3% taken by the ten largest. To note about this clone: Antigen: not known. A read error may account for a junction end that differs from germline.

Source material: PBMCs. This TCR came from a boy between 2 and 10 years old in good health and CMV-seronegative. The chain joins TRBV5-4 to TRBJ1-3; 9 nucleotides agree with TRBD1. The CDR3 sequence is CASSLKEFGTGKLFF. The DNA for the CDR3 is TGTGCCAGCAGCTTGAAGGAGTTCGGGACAGGGAAGTTGTTTTTT.